The clone carrying this T cell receptor (beta chain) was recorded a few times. The sequenced template was cDNA made from the entire isolated RNA. Method: immunoSEQ multiplex PCR; TCRdb's copy keeps in-frame clones and lacks some. The sample includes 350,000 to 450,000 clones, over 11% of them seen just once. This sample was taken from a study of beta chain features in type 1 diabetes. The CDR3 has 12 amino acids. V lost 4 bases, J lost 10 bases, and 14 bases lay in between. CDR1 and CDR2 (germline): SQVTM, ANQGSEA. The V gene is TRBV29-1, the J gene TRBJ2-1; maybe TRBD1 (6 bases). The receptor comes from a man younger than 40 in good health. Sequencing was done on a sample of naive CD4+ T cells from blood. The CDR3 DNA sequence: TGCAGCGTTGCCCGAGGGGGACACGAGCAGTTCTTC. Its translation: CSVARGGHEQFF.